Listed below are T cell receptor beta chains from one sample, sequenced in a study of blood T cell repertoires in COVID-19. This table comes from immunoSEQ multiplex PCR, and its TCRdb copy is limited to in-frame clones, with some not included. The data show about 210,000 clones, around 82% seen once. Source material: peripheral blood. Source of these receptors: a woman aged 40-49 years with acute or convalescent COVID-19. Each CDR3 is given with its conserved first and last residue. A D gene is named only where the DNA matches it firmly. Not all rows give a size; the values are once, few, many and, for expanded clones, a class.

j_gene,d_gene,v_gene,len,abundance,CDR3nt,CDR3aa
TRBJ2-7,TRBD2,TRBV7-8,14,NA,TGTGCCAGCAGCTCGGGACTAGCGGGTCGGGAGCAGTACTTC,CASSSGLAGREQYF
TRBJ2-1,NA,TRBV3-1/TRBV3-2,12,NA,TGTGCCAGCAGCCCTTTTGTCGGTGAGCAGTTCTTC,CASSPFVGEQFF
TRBJ1-2,NA,TRBV7-8,12,NA,TGTGCCAGCAGCCGCGTCTCTTATGGCTACACCTTC,CASSRVSYGYTF
TRBJ2-3,TRBD1,TRBV30,14,NA,TGTGCCTGGAGGCAGGGGGTAGGCACAGATACGCAGTATTTT,CAWRQGVGTDTQYF
TRBJ1-2,TRBD1,TRBV5-6,12,NA,TGTGCCAGCAGCCGGACAGGGAGGGGCTACACCTTC,CASSRTGRGYTF
TRBJ1-6,TRBD1,TRBV14,15,NA,TGTGCCAGCAGCCAAGGGGACAGGTATAATTCACCCCTCCACTTT,CASSQGDRYNSPLHF
TRBJ2-1,NA,TRBV30,14,NA,TGTGCCTGGAGGGGCTTGCGTTCCTACAATGAGCAGTTCTTC,CAWRGLRSYNEQFF
TRBJ2-5,TRBD2,TRBV7-9,19,NA,TGTGCCAGCAGCTTGATAACGGGGACTAGCGGAGGATCGGGGGAGACCCAGTACTTC,CASSLITGTSGGSGETQYF
TRBJ2-5,NA,TRBV6-1,18,NA,TGTGCCAGCAGTGAATGGTCAACGAGACAAACGAACCAAGAGACCCAGTACTTC,CASSEWSTRQTNQETQYF
TRBJ2-7,NA,TRBV28,12,NA,TGTGCCTCCCCCGCGGGGCGATACGAGCAGTACTTC,CASPAGRYEQYF
TRBJ1-4,NA,TRBV30,14,NA,TGTGCCTGGAGTGTGTCGTCTCTAAATGAAAAACTGTTTTTT,CAWSVSSLNEKLFF
TRBJ1-3,NA,TRBV18,12,once,TGTGCCAGCTCGCCCCAAACAGACCCCGTATATTTT,CASSPQTDPVYF
TRBJ2-7,NA,TRBV11-2,13,NA,TGTGCCAGCAGCTTTGGAACAGGGTACGAGCAGTACTTC,CASSFGTGYEQYF
TRBJ2-1,TRBD1,TRBV24-1,17,few,TGTGCCACCAGTGATGACAATACCGGGACAGGGGTAAATGAGCAGTTCTTC,CATSDDNTGTGVNEQFF
TRBJ2-1,TRBD2,TRBV6-4,13,NA,TGTGCCAGCAGCCTAGAGCGGGGGAATGAGCAGTTCTTC,CASSLERGNEQFF
TRBJ2-3,NA,TRBV3-1/TRBV3-2,16,NA,TGTGCCAGCAGCCGTGCGGCGGGGGCCCATCTGGCTACGCAGTATTTT,CASSRAAGAHLATQYF
TRBJ2-1,NA,TRBV5-1,14,few,TGCGCCAGTGGCCCGGCGGACTCCTACAATGAGCAGTTCTTC,CASGPADSYNEQFF
TRBJ1-5,NA,TRBV12-5,15,NA,TGTGCTAGTCGGGAGGGACGCTATAGCAATCAGCCCCAGCATTTT,CASREGRYSNQPQHF
TRBJ1-6,NA,TRBV3-1/TRBV3-2,14,NA,TGTGCCAGCAGGGGTACAGAGTTGAATTCACCCCTCCACTTT,CASRGTELNSPLHF
TRBJ2-1,TRBD2,TRBV5-1,16,many,TGCGCCAGCAGCTTGGTCTCGGCGGGGGACTACAATGAGCAGTTCTTC,CASSLVSAGDYNEQFF
TRBJ2-3,NA,TRBV6-1,17,NA,TGTGCCAGCAGTGATTATTTTTTGGGGGGGGCCACAGATACGCAGTATTTT,CASSDYFLGGATDTQYF
TRBJ1-5,NA,TRBV25-1,16,NA,TGTGCCAGCAGTGAATCCGTCGGGGACTACAATCAGCCCCAGCATTTT,CASSESVGDYNQPQHF
TRBJ2-1,TRBD1,TRBV27,11,NA,TGTGCCAGCAGTAAACAGGGGAAGCAGTTCTTC,CASSKQGKQFF
TRBJ2-7,NA,TRBV29-1,18,NA,TGCAGCGTTGAAGATGGGCGGGCTCAATCCGTGGGCTCCTACGAGCAGTACTTC,CSVEDGRAQSVGSYEQYF
TRBJ2-2,TRBD2,TRBV11-3,15,NA,TGTGCCAGCAGCTTAACCGGGGGGGACACCGGGGAGCTGTTTTTT,CASSLTGGDTGELFF
TRBJ2-1,TRBD1,TRBV19,16,NA,TGTGCCAGTAGTCTTGGGACAGGGCCGACCTACAATGAGCAGTTCTTC,CASSLGTGPTYNEQFF
TRBJ1-2,TRBD1,TRBV2,15,NA,TGTGCCAGCAGTGAAAGGCACCAGGGGGCGACTGGCTACACCTTC,CASSERHQGATGYTF
TRBJ1-1,NA,TRBV3-1/TRBV3-2,16,NA,TGTGCCAGCAGCCAAGAAACGGTTGCTATGAACACTGAAGCTTTCTTT,CASSQETVAMNTEAFF
TRBJ2-4,TRBD1,TRBV7-2,16,NA,TGTGCCAGCAGCCCTAGGGTCGGGACAGGGGAAAACATTCAGTACTTC,CASSPRVGTGENIQYF
TRBJ1-1,NA,TRBV4-1,15,NA,TGCGCCAGCAGGACTACGGAGGCAGCAGGCACTGAAGCTTTCTTT,CASRTTEAAGTEAFF
TRBJ1-2,NA,TRBV6-5,13,NA,TGTGCCAGCAGTTACTCGGTCAGTGGTGGCTACACCTTC,CASSYSVSGGYTF
TRBJ1-2,NA,TRBV5-1,14,NA,TGCGCCAGCAGCTTGGGGGGCAGGGGAGACGGCTACACCTTC,CASSLGGRGDGYTF
TRBJ1-5,TRBD1,TRBV19,15,NA,TGTGCCAGTGTCCATGGGACAGCCGGCAATCAGCCCCAGCATTTT,CASVHGTAGNQPQHF
TRBJ2-6,TRBD1,TRBV19,18,NA,TGTGCCAGTAGTATACAGGGGGCGTCAAGCTTTGGGGCCAACGTCCTGACTTTC,CASSIQGASSFGANVLTF
TRBJ2-1,NA,TRBV7-3,14,NA,TGTGCCAGCAGCTTAAGCGGCTCCTACAATGAGCAGTTCTTC,CASSLSGSYNEQFF
TRBJ1-6,NA,TRBV7-3,13,NA,TGTGCCAGCAGCTTAACATGGAGTTCACCCCTCCACTTT,CASSLTWSSPLHF
TRBJ1-4,NA,TRBV6-6,13,NA,TGTGCCAGCAACAGGGCCACTAATGAAAAACTGTTTTTT,CASNRATNEKLFF
TRBJ2-7,TRBD2,TRBV24-1,14,NA,TGTGCCACCAGTGATTCCACTAGCGGGAACGAGCAGTACTTC,CATSDSTSGNEQYF
TRBJ1-4,NA,TRBV13,14,once,TGTGCCAGCAGCCCCCGGGACTTTAATGAAAAACTGTTTTTT,CASSPRDFNEKLFF
TRBJ2-5,TRBD2,TRBV19,16,few,TGTGCCAGTAGTCGAAGGACTAGCGGGGAACAAGAGACCCAGTACTTC,CASSRRTSGEQETQYF
TRBJ1-2,NA,TRBV19,14,NA,TGTGCCAGTAGTATGGCGGGGGTTCGTGCGGGCTACACCTTC,CASSMAGVRAGYTF
TRBJ2-2,NA,TRBV30,14,NA,TGTGCCTGGAGCTCAAACCGGGGAACCGGGGAGCTGTTTTTT,CAWSSNRGTGELFF
TRBJ1-6,NA,TRBV3-1/TRBV3-2,14,NA,TGTGCCAGCAGCCAAGCTAGGGGAAGTTCACCCCTCCACTTT,CASSQARGSSPLHF
TRBJ1-6,TRBD1,TRBV3-1/TRBV3-2,15,NA,TGTGCCAGCAGCCAGGACAGGGGGCCAGGGTCACCCCTCCACTTT,CASSQDRGPGSPLHF
TRBJ1-3,NA,TRBV6-1,15,NA,TGTGCCAGCAGTGAAGACAGAGCCTCTGGAAACACCATATATTTT,CASSEDRASGNTIYF
TRBJ2-1,TRBD2,TRBV5-6,15,NA,TGTGCCAGCAGCTTCGCCGGGACTACTTACAATGAGCAGTTCTTC,CASSFAGTTYNEQFF